Listed here is a single T cell receptor (beta chain). This clone occurred a few times. Its binding antigen is unknown. Base qualities are not at hand, and no much larger clone is one base apart. For sequencing of the TCRbeta CDR3 region, genomic DNA was extracted from the sorted cells. The immunoSEQ Assay was used for sequencing of TCRbeta CDR3 regions. TCRdb carries this immuneACCESS record with in-frame sequences only. Its versions omit some clonotypes, under half of them owing to an unresolved V gene in the studies checked, with the rest unexplained. The sample records about 41,000 clones, around 87% of which are singletons. The top ten clonotypes cover more than 3% of the sample. Patients with autoimmune disease history or receiving systemic immunosuppression were excluded from the trial. Peripheral blood for TCR sequencing was collected from all dose cohorts at baseline, on cycle 4 day 1, and on cycle 7 day 1. The samples were taken from a phase I, first-in-human, multicenter, open-label dose-escalation trial of ivuxolimab. The trial enrolled adults with locally advanced or metastatic head and neck squamous cell, hepatocellular, melanoma or renal cell carcinoma. CD4+ and CD8+ T cells were sorted separately from peripheral blood before TCR sequencing.

The data are from a study of OX40 agonist ivuxolimab in advanced cancers. Concerning the study at large: The costimulatory receptor OX40 (CD134) was targeted by ivuxolimab, a fully human IgG2 agonistic monoclonal antibody. The dose-escalation cohort was 82.7% male with a mean age of roughly 62 years, ranging from about 23 to 85. Partial responses occurred in three dose-escalation patients, of whom one had hepatocellular carcinoma and two had cutaneous melanoma. The paper reports the monotherapy dose-escalation portion (N = 52 patients) of the phase I ivuxolimab trial. Among the roughly 50 dose-escalation patients, around 19 had hepatocellular carcinoma, around 15 melanoma, 9 renal cell carcinoma and 9 head and neck cancer. Patients were allowed to have had prior anti-PD-1, anti-PD-L1 or anti-CTLA-4 therapy, and approximately 37% of the dose-escalation patients had been treated with checkpoint inhibitors. Peripheral TCRbeta sequencing was intended to test whether TCR sequence diversity was altered and clonal T-cell expansion was caused by ivuxolimab. Intravenous ivuxolimab was administered to patients every 2 weeks at six dose levels: 0.01, 0.1, 0.3, 1.5, 3 and 10 mg/kg.

CDR1 and CDR2, looked up from the germline V gene, are SGHTA and FQGNSA. The CDR3 measures 13 amino acids from cysteine to phenylalanine. The DNA shown is the 39-base CDR3, in frame from base 1. V is reduced by 3 bases and J by 4 bases, leaving a spacing of 9 bases between them. The investigation overall reported the following: In partial responders in the 0.1-3.0 mg/kg groups, normalized peripheral clonal expansion was found to be among the lowest, especially among CD8+ T cells. Low levels of normalized T-cell clonal expansion were also seen in some patients who did not respond. Clonal expansion of both CD4+ and CD8+ blood T cells was observed from baseline to week 6 at doses 0.1 to 3.0 mg/kg. After ivuxolimab, more expanded clones were found on average in CD8+ T cells than in CD4+ T cells. Which antigens the clonally expanded peripheral T cells were specific for was not determined.

This TCR derives from an adult with an advanced solid tumor such as melanoma, head and neck, liver or kidney cancer. In this chain, TRBV7-2 is recombined with TRBJ1-1, with the D gene too uncertain to name. The sample here was CD4+ or CD8+ T cells sorted from blood, taken in a trial of the OX40 agonist ivuxolimab. The CDR3 region: CASSFTESTEAFF. The sequenced DNA is TGTGCCAGCAGCTTCACAGAGAGCACTGAAGCTTTCTTT.